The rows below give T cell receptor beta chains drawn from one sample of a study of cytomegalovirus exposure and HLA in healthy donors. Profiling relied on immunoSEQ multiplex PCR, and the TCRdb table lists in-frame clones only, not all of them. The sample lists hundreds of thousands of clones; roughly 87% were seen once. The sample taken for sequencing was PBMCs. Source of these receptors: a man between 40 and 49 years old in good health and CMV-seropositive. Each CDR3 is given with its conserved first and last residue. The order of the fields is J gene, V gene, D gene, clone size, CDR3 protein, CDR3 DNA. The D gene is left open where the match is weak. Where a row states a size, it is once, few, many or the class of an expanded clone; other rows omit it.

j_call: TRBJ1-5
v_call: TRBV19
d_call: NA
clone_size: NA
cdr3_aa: CASSILGNSNQPQHF
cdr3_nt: TGTGCCAGTAGTATCCTCGGGAACAGCAATCAGCCCCAGCATTTT

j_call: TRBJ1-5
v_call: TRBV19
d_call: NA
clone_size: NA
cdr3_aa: CASSFYFDSNQPQHF
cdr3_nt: TGTGCCAGTAGTTTCTACTTTGATAGCAATCAGCCCCAGCATTTT

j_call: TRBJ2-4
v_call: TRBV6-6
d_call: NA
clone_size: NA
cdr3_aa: CASSTPTGTKNIQYF
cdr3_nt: TGTGCCAGCAGTACCCCGACAGGGACTAAAAACATTCAGTACTTC

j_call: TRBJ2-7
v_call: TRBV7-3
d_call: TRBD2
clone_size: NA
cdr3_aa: CASSALGGSSYEQYF
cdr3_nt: TGTGCCAGCAGCGCCTTGGGCGGGAGCTCCTACGAGCAGTACTTC

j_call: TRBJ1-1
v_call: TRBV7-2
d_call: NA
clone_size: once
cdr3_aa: CASSLDILEAFF
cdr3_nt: TGTGCCAGCAGCTTGGACATCCTTGAAGCTTTCTTT

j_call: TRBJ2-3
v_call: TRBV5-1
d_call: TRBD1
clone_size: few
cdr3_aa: CASGRGQGSDTQYF
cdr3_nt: TGCGCCAGCGGCCGTGGACAGGGATCAGATACGCAGTATTTT

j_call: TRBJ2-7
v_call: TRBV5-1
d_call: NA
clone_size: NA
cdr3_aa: CANSLDTTYEQYF
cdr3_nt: TGCGCCAACAGCTTGGACACCACCTACGAGCAGTACTTC

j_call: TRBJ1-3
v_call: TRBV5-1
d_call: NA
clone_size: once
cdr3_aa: CASSSEGAGNTIYF
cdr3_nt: TGCGCCAGCAGCTCGGAGGGAGCCGGAAACACCATATATTTT

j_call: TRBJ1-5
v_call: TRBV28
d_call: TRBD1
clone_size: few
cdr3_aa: CASSRQGYNQPQHF
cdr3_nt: TGTGCCAGCAGTCGACAGGGTTACAATCAGCCCCAGCATTTT

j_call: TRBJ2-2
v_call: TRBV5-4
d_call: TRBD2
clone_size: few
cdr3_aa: CASSLEGRGGTGELFF
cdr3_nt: TGTGCCAGCAGCTTGGAAGGTCGCGGGGGCACCGGGGAGCTGTTTTTT

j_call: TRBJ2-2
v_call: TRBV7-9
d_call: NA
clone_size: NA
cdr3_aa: CASSPRTGELFF
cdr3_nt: TGTGCCAGCAGCCCCCGCACCGGGGAGCTGTTTTTT

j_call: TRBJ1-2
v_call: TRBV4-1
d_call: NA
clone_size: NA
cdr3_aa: CASSQGGYYGYTF
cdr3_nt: TGCGCCAGCAGCCAAGGAGGGTACTATGGCTACACCTTC

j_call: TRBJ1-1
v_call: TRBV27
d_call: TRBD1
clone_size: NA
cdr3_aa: CASSSGQGEAFF
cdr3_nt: TGTGCCAGCAGTTCGGGACAGGGAGAAGCTTTCTTT

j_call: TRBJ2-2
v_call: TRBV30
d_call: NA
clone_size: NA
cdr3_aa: CAWSVWGRVVPAVGELFF
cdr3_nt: TGTGCCTGGAGTGTATGGGGCAGGGTCGTGCCCGCAGTCGGGGAGCTGTTTTTT

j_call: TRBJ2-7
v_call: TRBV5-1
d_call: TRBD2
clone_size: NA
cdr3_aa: CASSWGTSGSYEQYF
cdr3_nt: TGCGCCAGCAGCTGGGGGACTAGCGGGAGTTACGAGCAGTACTTC

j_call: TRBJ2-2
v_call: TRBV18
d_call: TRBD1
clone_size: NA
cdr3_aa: CASSPLGQGTDTGELFF
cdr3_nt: TGTGCCAGCTCACCACTGGGACAGGGTACGGACACCGGGGAGCTGTTTTTT

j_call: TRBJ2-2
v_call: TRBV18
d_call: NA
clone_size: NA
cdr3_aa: CASSLRRATNTGELFF
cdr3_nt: TGTGCCAGCTCCCTAAGGAGAGCTACGAACACCGGGGAGCTGTTTTTT

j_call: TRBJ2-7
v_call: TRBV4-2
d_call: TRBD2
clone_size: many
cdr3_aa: CASSLSGTSAQGEQYF
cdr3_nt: TGTGCCAGCAGCCTCTCCGGGACTAGCGCCCAAGGGGAGCAGTACTTC

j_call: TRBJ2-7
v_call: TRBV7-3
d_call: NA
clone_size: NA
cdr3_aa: CASSLTRQNEQYF
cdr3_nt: TGTGCCAGCAGCTTAACGCGGCAGAACGAGCAGTACTTC

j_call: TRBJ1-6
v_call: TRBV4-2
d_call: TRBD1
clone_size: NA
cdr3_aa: CASSHAPRQGTSVSPLHF
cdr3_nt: TGTGCCAGCAGCCACGCCCCTCGACAGGGTACCTCAGTTTCACCCCTCCACTTT

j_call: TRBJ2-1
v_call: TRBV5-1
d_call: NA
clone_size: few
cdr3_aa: CASSLGLSGSANEQFF
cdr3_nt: TGCGCCAGCAGCTTGGGCCTTAGTGGTTCCGCCAATGAGCAGTTCTTC

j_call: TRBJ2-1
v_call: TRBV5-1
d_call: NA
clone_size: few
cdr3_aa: CASSRESSSYNEQFF
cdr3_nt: TGCGCCAGCAGCAGGGAGTCGAGCTCCTACAATGAGCAGTTCTTC

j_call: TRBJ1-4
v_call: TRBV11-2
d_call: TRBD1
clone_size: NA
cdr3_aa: CASSLGGQVLNF
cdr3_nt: TGTGCCAGCAGCTTAGGTGGACAGGTTCTTAACTTT

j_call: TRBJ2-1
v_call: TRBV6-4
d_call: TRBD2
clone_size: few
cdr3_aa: CASSTSGGSYNEQFF
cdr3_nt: TGTGCCAGCAGTACAAGCGGGGGCTCCTACAATGAGCAGTTCTTC

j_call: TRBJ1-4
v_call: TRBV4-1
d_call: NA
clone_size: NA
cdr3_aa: CASSQGGPDEKLFF
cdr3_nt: TGCGCCAGCAGCCAAGGGGGGCCCGATGAAAAACTGTTTTTT

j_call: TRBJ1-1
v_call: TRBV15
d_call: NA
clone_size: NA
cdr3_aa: CATKGYGSTEAFF
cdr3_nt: TGTGCCACTAAAGGGTACGGGAGCACTGAAGCTTTCTTT

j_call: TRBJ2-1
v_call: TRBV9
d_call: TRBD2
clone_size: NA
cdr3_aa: CASSVYPEVAGSGNEQFF
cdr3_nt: TGTGCCAGCAGCGTTTATCCCGAGGTAGCGGGAAGCGGCAATGAGCAGTTCTTC

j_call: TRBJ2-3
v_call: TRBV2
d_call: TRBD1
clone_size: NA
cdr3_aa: CASRNQGVGTDTQYF
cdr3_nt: TGTGCCAGCAGAAACCAGGGGGTCGGCACAGATACGCAGTATTTT

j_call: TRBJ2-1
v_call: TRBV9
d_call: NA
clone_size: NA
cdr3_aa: CASSLPANNEQFF
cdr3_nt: TGTGCCAGCAGCCTACCAGCGAACAATGAGCAGTTCTTC